A selection of T cell receptor beta chains follows, all from one sample in a study of CD8+ T cells in alopecia areata. Sequencing was performed with immunoSEQ multiplex PCR; in TCRdb, only in-frame clones are kept and a portion is missing. The sample includes 130,000 or so clones, 86% of them seen just once. This specimen was CD8+ T cells sorted from blood, taken at week 4, from a patient treated with tofacitinib. The receptors originated from a human donor with alopecia areata. CDR3s include the opening cysteine and the closing phenylalanine or tryptophan. A D gene is named only where the DNA matches it firmly. Size is omitted from some rows. Given values are once, few, many or a class for expanded clones.

cdr3_nt: TGTGCCAGCAGTTTAGGGGGACACGCCGGTGGCTACACCTTC
cdr3_aa: CASSLGGHAGGYTF
clone_size: -
j_call: TRBJ1-2
v_call: TRBV27
d_call: -

cdr3_nt: TGCAGCGTTCTACCCAGCAATCAGCCCCAGCATTTT
cdr3_aa: CSVLPSNQPQHF
clone_size: -
j_call: TRBJ1-5
v_call: TRBV29-1
d_call: -

cdr3_nt: TGTGCCAGCAGCGTAGGGGGACCCTCCTACGAGCAGTACTTC
cdr3_aa: CASSVGGPSYEQYF
clone_size: -
j_call: TRBJ2-7
v_call: TRBV9
d_call: -

cdr3_nt: TGTGCCAGCAGTTTATCGGGCACAGATACGCAGTATTTT
cdr3_aa: CASSLSGTDTQYF
clone_size: -
j_call: TRBJ2-3
v_call: TRBV27
d_call: -

cdr3_nt: TGTGCCACCAGCAGCCCTGGCGGACAGGGGTACAATGAGCAGTTCTTC
cdr3_aa: CATSSPGGQGYNEQFF
clone_size: -
j_call: TRBJ2-1
v_call: TRBV15
d_call: TRBD1

cdr3_nt: TGTGCCTGGAGTTTGACTGGCTACGAGCAGTACTTC
cdr3_aa: CAWSLTGYEQYF
clone_size: -
j_call: TRBJ2-7
v_call: TRBV30
d_call: -

cdr3_nt: TGTGCCAGCAGCTTAGAGGCAGCGGGAAACACCGGGGAGCTGTTTTTT
cdr3_aa: CASSLEAAGNTGELFF
clone_size: -
j_call: TRBJ2-2
v_call: TRBV7-6
d_call: TRBD2

cdr3_nt: TGCAGCGTTCGTACAGGGGGCGGCCTAGCTAACTATGGCTACACCTTC
cdr3_aa: CSVRTGGGLANYGYTF
clone_size: -
j_call: TRBJ1-2
v_call: TRBV29-1
d_call: TRBD1

cdr3_nt: TGTGCCAGCAGTTCAATGATTACTACGACAGTCTACGAGCAGTACTTC
cdr3_aa: CASSSMITTTVYEQYF
clone_size: once
j_call: TRBJ2-7
v_call: TRBV28
d_call: -

cdr3_nt: TGCAGCGTTGTTGGGGGATCCTTCTTCTACGAGCAGTACTTC
cdr3_aa: CSVVGGSFFYEQYF
clone_size: -
j_call: TRBJ2-7
v_call: TRBV29-1
d_call: -

cdr3_nt: TGTGCCAGCAGCGTATTGTCAGATACCTACGAGCAGTACTTC
cdr3_aa: CASSVLSDTYEQYF
clone_size: -
j_call: TRBJ2-7
v_call: TRBV9
d_call: -

cdr3_nt: TGCAGCGCGGGACAGGGGACCTACGAGCAGTACTTC
cdr3_aa: CSAGQGTYEQYF
clone_size: -
j_call: TRBJ2-7
v_call: TRBV29-1
d_call: TRBD1

cdr3_nt: TGTGCCAGCAGTGTTGGGATCGAGTATGGCTACACCTTC
cdr3_aa: CASSVGIEYGYTF
clone_size: -
j_call: TRBJ1-2
v_call: TRBV25-1
d_call: -

cdr3_nt: TGCGCCAGCAGCCAAGAATTCGGGGGGCACGAGACCCAGTACTTC
cdr3_aa: CASSQEFGGHETQYF
clone_size: -
j_call: TRBJ2-5
v_call: TRBV4-1
d_call: -

cdr3_nt: TGTGCCACCAGCAGAGTGCCAGCCTCCATGGATGGCTACACCTTC
cdr3_aa: CATSRVPASMDGYTF
clone_size: once
j_call: TRBJ1-2
v_call: TRBV15
d_call: -

cdr3_nt: TGCGCCAGCAGCCAGGAACAGAGCCTCTACGAGCAGTACTTC
cdr3_aa: CASSQEQSLYEQYF
clone_size: -
j_call: TRBJ2-7
v_call: TRBV4-1
d_call: -

cdr3_nt: TGCGCCAGCAGCCCGGGGTCTCCCGGCTCCTACAATGAGCAGTTCTTC
cdr3_aa: CASSPGSPGSYNEQFF
clone_size: -
j_call: TRBJ2-1
v_call: TRBV5-1
d_call: -

cdr3_nt: TGTGCCAGCAGCCAAGGAACAGGGGTGGATGGCTACACCTTC
cdr3_aa: CASSQGTGVDGYTF
clone_size: once
j_call: TRBJ1-2
v_call: TRBV7-9
d_call: TRBD1